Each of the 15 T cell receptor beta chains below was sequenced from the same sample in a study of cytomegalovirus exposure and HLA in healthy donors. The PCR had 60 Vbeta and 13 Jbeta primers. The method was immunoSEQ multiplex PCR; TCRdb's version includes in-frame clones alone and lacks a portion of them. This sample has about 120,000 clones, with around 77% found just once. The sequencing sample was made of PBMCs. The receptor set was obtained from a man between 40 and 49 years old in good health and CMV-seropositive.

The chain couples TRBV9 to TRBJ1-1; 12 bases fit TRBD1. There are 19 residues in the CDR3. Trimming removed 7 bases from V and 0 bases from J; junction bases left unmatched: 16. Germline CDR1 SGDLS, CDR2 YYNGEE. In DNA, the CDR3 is TGTGCCAGCTATAAAGGGACAGGGGGCCGAGGTATCATGAACACTGAAGCTTTCTTT. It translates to CASYKGTGGRGIMNTEAFF. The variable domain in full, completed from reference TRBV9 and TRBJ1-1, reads DSGVTQTPKHLITATGQRVTLRCSPRSGDLSVYWYQQSLDQGLQFLIQYYNGEERAKGNILERFSAQQFPDLHSELNLSSLELGDSALYFCASYKGTGGRGIMNTEAFFGQGTRLTVV.

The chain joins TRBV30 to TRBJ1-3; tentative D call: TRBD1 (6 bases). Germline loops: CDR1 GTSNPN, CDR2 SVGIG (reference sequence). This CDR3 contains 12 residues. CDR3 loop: CAHQDSGNTIYF. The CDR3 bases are TGTGCGCATCAGGACAGTGGAAACACCATATATTTT.

CDR3 coding DNA: TGTGCCAGCAGCTTAGGGGGAGGGGTCCGCGAGCAGTACTTC. Translation gives CASSLGGGVREQYF. This chain links TRBV7-2 with TRBJ2-5, with 7 positions matching TRBD2. The better agreement between TRBJ2-7 and the DNA end casts doubt on the J call. Per the germline V gene, CDR1 is SGHTA and CDR2 is FQGNSA. This CDR3 region has 14 residues.

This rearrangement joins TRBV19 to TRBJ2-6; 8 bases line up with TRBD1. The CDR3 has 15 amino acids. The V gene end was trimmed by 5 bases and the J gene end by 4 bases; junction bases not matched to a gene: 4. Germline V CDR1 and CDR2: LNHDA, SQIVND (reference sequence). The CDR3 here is CASSRDRPGANVLTF. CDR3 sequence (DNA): TGTGCCAGTAGTCGGGACAGGCCCGGGGCCAACGTCCTGACTTTC.

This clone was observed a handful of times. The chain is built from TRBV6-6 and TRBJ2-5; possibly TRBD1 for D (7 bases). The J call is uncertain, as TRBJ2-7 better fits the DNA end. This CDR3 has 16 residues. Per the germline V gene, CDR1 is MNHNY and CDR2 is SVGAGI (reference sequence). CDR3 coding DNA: TGTGCCAGTTCCTCCCAGGGGGGCAGGGTCGCCTACGAGCAGTACTTC. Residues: CASSSQGGRVAYEQYF.

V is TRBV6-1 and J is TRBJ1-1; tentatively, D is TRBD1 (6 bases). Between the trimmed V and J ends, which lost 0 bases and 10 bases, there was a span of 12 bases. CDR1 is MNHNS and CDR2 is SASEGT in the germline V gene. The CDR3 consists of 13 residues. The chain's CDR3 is CASSEATFRGAFF. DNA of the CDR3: TGTGCCAGCAGTGAAGCAACATTCAGGGGAGCTTTCTTT.

The CDR3 bases are TGTGCCAGCAGCCCCACCGACAGGCCTAATTCACCCCTCCACTTT. This codes for CASSPTDRPNSPLHF. This sequence joins TRBV7-9 and TRBJ1-6; maybe TRBD1 (6 bases). This CDR3 has 15 residues. The ends were cut back, 5 bases at V and 6 bases at J, with 14 bases in the middle. Germline V gene sequence: CDR1 SEHNR, CDR2 FQNEAQ (reference sequence).

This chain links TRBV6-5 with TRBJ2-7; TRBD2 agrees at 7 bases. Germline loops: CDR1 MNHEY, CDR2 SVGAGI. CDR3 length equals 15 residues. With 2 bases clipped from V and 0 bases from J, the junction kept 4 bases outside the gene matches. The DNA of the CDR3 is TGTGCCAGCAGTTACCGCCGGGGGGACTCCTACGAGCAGTACTTC. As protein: CASSYRRGDSYEQYF.

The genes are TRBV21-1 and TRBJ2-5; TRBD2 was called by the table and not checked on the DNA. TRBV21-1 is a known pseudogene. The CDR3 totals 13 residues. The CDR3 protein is CASSKGGYETQYF. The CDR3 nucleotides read TGTGCCAGCAGCAAAGGCGGATACGAGACCCAGTACTTC.

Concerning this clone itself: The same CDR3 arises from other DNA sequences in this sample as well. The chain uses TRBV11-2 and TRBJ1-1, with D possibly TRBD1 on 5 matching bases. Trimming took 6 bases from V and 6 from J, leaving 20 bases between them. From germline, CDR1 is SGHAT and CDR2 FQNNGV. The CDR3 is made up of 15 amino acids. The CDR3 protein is CASSPDTAQVAEAFF. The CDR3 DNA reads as TGTGCCAGCAGTCCCGACACGGCACAGGTGGCTGAAGCTTTCTTT.

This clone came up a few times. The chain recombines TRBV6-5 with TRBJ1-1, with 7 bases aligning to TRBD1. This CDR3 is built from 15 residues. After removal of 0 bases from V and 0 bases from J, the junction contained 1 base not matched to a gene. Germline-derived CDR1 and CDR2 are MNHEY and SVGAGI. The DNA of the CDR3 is TGTGCCAGCAGTTACTCAGGGGGCCTGAACACTGAAGCTTTCTTT. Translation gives CASSYSGGLNTEAFF.

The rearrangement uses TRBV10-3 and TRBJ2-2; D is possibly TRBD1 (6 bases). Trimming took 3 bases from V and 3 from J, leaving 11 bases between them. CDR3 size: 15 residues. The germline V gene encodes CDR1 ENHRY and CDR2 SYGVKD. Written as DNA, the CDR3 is TGTGCCATCAGTGAAGGGCAGGGGTACACCGGGGAGCTGTTTTTT. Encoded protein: CAISEGQGYTGELFF.

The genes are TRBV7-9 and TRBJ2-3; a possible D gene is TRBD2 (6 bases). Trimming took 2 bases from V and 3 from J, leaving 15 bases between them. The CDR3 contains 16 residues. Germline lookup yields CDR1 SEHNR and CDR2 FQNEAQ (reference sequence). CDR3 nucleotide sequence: TGTGCCAGCAGCTTATCTGGGGGAGGAACGACAGATACGCAGTATTTT. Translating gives CASSLSGGGTTDTQYF.

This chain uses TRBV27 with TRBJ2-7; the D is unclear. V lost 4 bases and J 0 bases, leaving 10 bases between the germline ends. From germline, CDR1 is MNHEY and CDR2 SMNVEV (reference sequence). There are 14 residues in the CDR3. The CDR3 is CASSYRISSYEQYF. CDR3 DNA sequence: TGTGCCAGCAGTTACCGTATCAGCTCCTACGAGCAGTACTTC.

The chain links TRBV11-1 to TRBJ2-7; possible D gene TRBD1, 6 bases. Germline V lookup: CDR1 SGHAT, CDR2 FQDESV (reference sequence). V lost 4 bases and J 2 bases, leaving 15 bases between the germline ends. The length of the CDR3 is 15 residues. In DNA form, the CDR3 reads TGTGCCAGCAGCTACCCACAGGGACGTACCTACGAGCAGTACTTC. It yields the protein CASSYPQGRTYEQYF.